This TCR beta chain was profiled in a study of technical replicates of blood from several donors. The protocol was immunoSEQ multiplex PCR, while the TCRdb copy is restricted to in-frame clones and leaves out a portion. The sample has approximately 80,000 clones; roughly 98% are singletons. This clone was observed a single time. Material for sequencing was T cells isolated from PBMCs. This receptor was taken from a human donor in good health.

CDR3 residues: CASSLTVNTEAFF. In nucleotides, the CDR3 is TGTGCCAGCAGTTTGACAGTGAACACTGAAGCTTTCTTT. The chain is built from TRBV28 and TRBJ1-1, with D perhaps matching TRBD1 (5 bases). The germline V gene has CDR1 MDHEN and CDR2 SYDVKM. V was shortened by 3 bases and J by 0 bases, with 5 bases between the two germline ends. The CDR3 has 13 amino acids.